These 26 T cell receptor beta chains were all obtained from the same sample, sequenced in a study of cytomegalovirus exposure and HLA in healthy donors (dated by TCRdb to about 2017). The library was obtained by the immunoSEQ multiplex PCR assay. The multiplex PCR relied on a mix of 60 forward primers for TCR Vbeta segments and 13 reverse primers for TCR Jbeta segments. The table comes from immuneACCESS by way of TCRdb, which keeps in-frame sequences with V and J called. Part of the clones is missing from these tables; in studies checked, under half for an unresolved V gene and the rest for unknown reasons. This sample's table lists roughly 84,000 clones. The ten largest account for 0.58% of the sample. Sequences were obtained from PBMCs. The source is a man aged 50 to 59 in good health and CMV-seronegative.

The rearrangement joins TRBV6-1 to TRBJ2-7; 12 positions match TRBD1. After removal of 5 bases from V and 6 bases from J, the junction contained 8 bases not matched to a gene. This CDR3 spans 15 amino acids. CDR1 is MNHNS and CDR2 is SASEGT in the germline V gene. The CDR3 nucleotides read TGTGCCAGCAGTACCACTCCGGGACAGGGGGCCGAGCAGTACTTC. Translating it yields CASSTTPGQGAEQYF.

V and J are TRBV25-1 and TRBJ2-7; maybe TRBD2 (6 bases). V was pared by 5 bases and J by 0 bases, with 14 bases between. Germline-derived CDR1 and CDR2 are MGHDK and SYGVNS. The CDR3 runs 15 residues. The CDR3 bases are TGTGCCAGCAGTTACGGAGGGCAGACCTCCTACGAGCAGTACTTC. Amino acid sequence: CASSYGGQTSYEQYF.

The chain uses TRBV27 and TRBJ1-2; D uncertain. The germline V and J ends were trimmed by 0 bases and 1 base, with 9 bases remaining between them. Germline CDR1 MNHEY, CDR2 SMNVEV (reference sequence). This CDR3 region has 15 residues. The CDR3 sequence: CASSLSIGVNYGYTF. The CDR3 nucleotides read TGTGCCAGCAGTTTATCTATCGGGGTTAACTATGGCTACACCTTC.

Remarks on this clone: Mismatch with germline at one junction end may stem from a read error. The chain combines TRBV7-7 with TRBJ2-7, with 8 bases identical to TRBD2. Germline V gene lookup returns CDR1 SSHAT and CDR2 FNYEAQ (reference sequence). The CDR3 length is 13 residues. CDR3 sequence (DNA): TGTGCTAGCAGCGAAGGGACTAGCTACGAGCAGTACTTC. Amino acid sequence: CASSEGTSYEQYF.

The V gene is TRBV12-5, the J gene TRBJ2-1; 8 nucleotides align to TRBD2. After removal of 0 bases from V and 6 bases from J, the junction contained 7 bases not matched to a gene. Germline CDR1 is LGHNT and CDR2 is FRNRAP. The CDR3 totals 16 residues. CDR3 DNA: TGTGCTAGTGGTTTGGTACTTGGACTAGCCCCCAATGAGCAGTTCTTC. Translating gives CASGLVLGLAPNEQFF.

This rearrangement joins TRBV5-6 to TRBJ2-7; 10 bases are a match to TRBD2. CDR3 length equals 16 residues. The V segment lost 4 bases and the J segment 3 bases; nucleotides outside the gene matches: 10. Germline values: CDR1 SGHDT, CDR2 YYEEEE. CDR3 in DNA: TGTGCCAGCAGCGACAACTACCTAGCGGGGGACTACGAGCAGTACTTC. As protein: CASSDNYLAGDYEQYF.

The rearrangement uses TRBV6-1 and TRBJ1-3, with TRBD1 matching over 8 bases. The germline gives CDR1 MNHNS, CDR2 SASEGT. There are 14 residues in the CDR3. With 7 bases clipped from V and 0 bases from J, the junction kept 2 bases outside the gene matches. The CDR3 spells CASTTGGSGNTIYF. The DNA of the CDR3 is TGTGCCAGCACTACAGGGGGCTCTGGAAACACCATATATTTT.

The DNA for the CDR3 is TGTGCCAGCTCGGACAGGGTCGACAATCAGCCCCAGCATTTT. Its translation is CASSDRVDNQPQHF. The rearrangement links TRBV18 to TRBJ1-5; the match to TRBD1 covers 8 bases. The CDR3 contains 14 residues. Germline loops: CDR1 KGHSH, CDR2 LQKENI. J was trimmed by 3 bases and V by 6 bases; bases with no gene match: 4.

The genes are TRBV10-3 and TRBJ2-1, with D possibly TRBD1 on 5 matching bases. The CDR3 is made up of 14 amino acids. Germline V gene data show CDR1 as ENHRY and CDR2 as SYGVKD. Trimming cost V 0 bases and J 7 bases, with 10 bases left between them. The CDR3, as DNA: TGTGCCATCAGTGAGTCCGTTCAGGGTAATGAGCAGTTCTTC. Its translation: CAISESVQGNEQFF.

In DNA form, the CDR3 reads TGTGCCAGCAGCCAGGAACACTTCAACTATGGCTACACCTTC. This sequence encodes CASSQEHFNYGYTF. The J gene is TRBJ1-2, the V gene TRBV11-2; D not certain. The CDR3 sequence is 14 residues long. CDR1 SGHAT and CDR2 FQNNGV come from the germline V gene. V was shortened by 5 bases and J by 2 bases, with 12 bases between the two germline ends.

This chain connects TRBV10-3 to TRBJ2-5; D is perhaps TRBD2 (6 bases). Deletions cut 4 bases from V and 10 bases from J, with 16 bases between. Germline V gene lookup returns CDR1 ENHRY and CDR2 SYGVKD. The CDR3 extends over 13 amino acids. The CDR3, as DNA: TGTGCCATCAGTGGTGGGACCGGGAGAGGCCAGTACTTC. Its translation is CAISGGTGRGQYF.

This chain links TRBV7-9 with TRBJ1-6; D is possibly TRBD1 (6 bases). V lost 5 bases, J lost 9 bases, and 17 bases lay in between. Germline-derived CDR1 and CDR2 are SEHNR and FQNEAQ (reference sequence). The CDR3 sequence is 15 residues long. CDR3 nucleotides: TGTGCCAGCAGCCTAGAGGGGGATTTAAGTTCACCCCTCCACTTT. Its translation: CASSLEGDLSSPLHF.

The chain links TRBV30 to TRBJ1-1, with a tentative D call TRBD1 (6 bases). CDR3 length: 17 amino acids. Germline CDR1 and CDR2: GTSNPN and SVGIG (reference sequence). V shed 0 bases and J shed 2 bases, with 19 bases lying between them. The CDR3 reads CAWSVVTGWTFNTEAFF. In nucleotides, the CDR3 is TGTGCCTGGAGTGTAGTAACAGGGTGGACCTTCAACACTGAAGCTTTCTTT.

The chain links TRBV5-1 to TRBJ1-1; possible D gene TRBD1, 6 bases. The CDR3 is 13 residues long. The germline V and J ends were trimmed by 1 base and 5 bases, with 9 bases remaining between them. Per germline, CDR1 SGHRS and CDR2 YFSETQ. CDR3 protein: CASSLNRATEAFF. CDR3 nucleotide sequence: TGCGCCAGCAGCTTGAACAGGGCTACTGAAGCTTTCTTT.

The chain employs TRBV29-1 and TRBJ1-1, with D possibly matching TRBD1 (5 bases). Trimming removed 4 bases at V and 11 bases at J, with 20 bases between. Germline V gives CDR1 SQVTM, CDR2 ANQGSEA. This CDR3 is 13 amino acids long. CDR3 sequence reads: CSVGQPIGTGAFF. For the CDR3, the DNA is TGCAGCGTTGGACAGCCGATCGGAACTGGGGCTTTCTTT.

The V call is TRBV7-2, the J call TRBJ2-2; D is unresolved. V lost 4 bases to trimming and J lost 9 bases, with 9 bases between them. The CDR3 is made up of 12 amino acids. The germline V gene has CDR1 SGHTA and CDR2 FQGNSA. CDR3 sequence: CASSSGGRELFF. As DNA, the CDR3 is TGTGCCAGCAGCTCCGGCGGCCGGGAGCTGTTTTTT.

This rearrangement joins TRBV30 to TRBJ1-5; the D gene is possibly TRBD1 (5 bases). CDR1 and CDR2 from the germline V gene are GTSNPN and SVGIG (reference sequence). The CDR3 is made up of 13 amino acids. Trimming pared 0 bases from V and 4 bases from J, leaving 7 bases between. The DNA of the CDR3 is TGTGCCTGGAGTGTACAGGTGAATCAGCCCCAGCATTTT. Translated, it gives CAWSVQVNQPQHF.

This rearrangement joins TRBV9 to TRBJ2-3; D perhaps matches TRBD2 (7 bases). Germline V gene data show CDR1 as SGDLS and CDR2 as YYNGEE. V lost 1 base and J lost 0, with 18 bases in between. This CDR3 has 18 residues. The CDR3 sequence is CASSVRWGASGSTDTQYF. CDR3 coding DNA: TGTGCCAGCAGCGTACGTTGGGGGGCTAGCGGAAGCACAGATACGCAGTATTTT.

The V and J genes are TRBV18 and TRBJ1-2; TRBD1 is a possible D gene (6 bases). Germline V gene sequence: CDR1 KGHSH, CDR2 LQKENI. The CDR3 runs to 14 residues. V dropped 0 bases and J dropped 4 bases, with 9 bases sitting between them. Written as DNA, the CDR3 is TGTGCCAGCTCACCACCACCCAGGGGCTATGGCTACACCTTC. It yields the protein CASSPPPRGYGYTF.

The chain carries TRBV10-3 and TRBJ2-7; possible D gene TRBD2, 7 bases. This CDR3 is 16 amino acids long. V shed 7 bases and J shed 0 bases, with 19 bases lying between them. Per the germline V gene, CDR1 is ENHRY and CDR2 is SYGVKD. The CDR3 DNA sequence: TGTGCCATCAAAGAAGGAGGAGGGGGGGTCTCCTACGAGCAGTACTTC. Translating it yields CAIKEGGGGVSYEQYF.

The chain carries TRBV5-1 and TRBJ1-3; D ambiguous. Trimming removed 7 bases at V and 3 bases at J, with 17 bases between. Germline loops: CDR1 SGHRS, CDR2 YFSETQ. CDR3 length equals 15 residues. The DNA of the CDR3 is TGCGCCAGCTCCGGCGGGCTCGGAATTGGAAACACCATATATTTT. This codes for CASSGGLGIGNTIYF.

The chain carries TRBV30 and TRBJ2-7, with 8 bases aligning to TRBD1. Germline values: CDR1 GTSNPN, CDR2 SVGIG (reference sequence). There are 15 residues in the CDR3. V lost 3 bases and J lost 2; bases outside the gene matches: 9. CDR3 sequence (DNA): TGTGCCTGGAGCTACCCGGGACAGGTCCCCTACGAGCAGTACTTC. Protein product: CAWSYPGQVPYEQYF. The full variable domain, completed using reference TRBV30 and TRBJ2-7, is SQTIHQWPATLVQPVGSPLSLECTVEGTSNPNLYWYRQAAGRGLQLLFYSVGIGQISSEVPQNLSASRPQDRQFILSSKKLLLSDSGFYLCAWSYPGQVPYEQYFGPGTRLTVT.

The chain uses TRBV6-1 and TRBJ2-3; 9 bases agree with TRBD1. The CDR3 contains 14 residues. Germline V lookup: CDR1 MNHNS, CDR2 SASEGT. The junction had 6 bases not matched to a gene; V was cut back by 5 bases and J by 6 bases. CDR3 protein: CASSPRTGADTQYF. For the CDR3, the DNA is TGTGCCAGCAGTCCCCGGACAGGGGCCGATACGCAGTATTTT.

V is TRBV18 and J is TRBJ1-5; D is undetermined. CDR1 is KGHSH and CDR2 is LQKENI in the germline V gene. CDR3 length equals 14 residues. Trimming stripped 4 bases from V and 5 bases from J, with 12 bases between. The CDR3, as DNA: TGTGCCAGCTCACGTTCGATCCCGGATCAGCCCCAGCATTTT. Protein sequence: CASSRSIPDQPQHF.

The chain has TRBV7-9 and TRBJ1-2; 8 positions agree with TRBD1. The CDR3 has 14 amino acids. Trimming removed 4 bases from V and 2 bases from J; junction bases left unmatched: 3. Germline V CDR1 and CDR2: SEHNR, FQNEAQ (reference sequence). The CDR3: CASSSWTGNYGYTF. The CDR3 nucleotides are TGTGCCAGCAGCTCATGGACAGGGAACTATGGCTACACCTTC.

The chain couples TRBV11-3 to TRBJ2-7; 9 nucleotides line up with TRBD1. CDR3 length equals 12 residues. The trim removed 5 bases at V and 5 bases at J, leaving 1 base unmatched. Germline CDR1 is SGHNT and CDR2 is YENEEA. The CDR3 sequence is CASSRDRDEQYF. The CDR3 bases are TGTGCCAGCAGCAGGGACAGGGACGAGCAGTACTTC.